Each of the 24 T cell receptor beta chains below was sequenced from the same sample in a study of graft-versus-host responses after intestinal transplantation (dated by TCRdb to the early 2020s). The library was built by means of the immunoSEQ multiplex PCR assay. TCRdb carries this immuneACCESS record with in-frame sequences only. Its versions omit some clonotypes, under half of them owing to an unresolved V gene in the studies checked, with the rest unexplained. A total of 1,600 or so clones appear in this sample, 70% to 90% of them only once. In total, the top ten clones hold approximately 19% of the sample. Intraepithelial and lamina propria lymphocytes were isolated from graft specimens using dithiothreitol, EDTA incubations and collagenase D digestion. The source was ileum tissue, collected 12 days after intestinal transplant. The receptors originated from a human patient who received an intestinal transplant, so some T cells may come from the graft donor.

V usage is TRBV9 and J usage is TRBJ1-3; possible D gene TRBD1, 6 bases. The CDR3 is made up of 12 amino acids. V lost 5 bases, J lost 10 bases, and 13 bases lay in between. CDR1 is SGDLS and CDR2 is YYNGEE in the germline V gene. This chain's CDR3 is CASSDAGETIYF. CDR3 DNA: TGTGCCAGCAGTGACGCAGGGGAAACCATATATTTT.

The V gene is TRBV7-9, the J gene TRBJ2-7, with a weak D call TRBD2 (5 bases). This CDR3 comprises 15 residues. Trimming left V 8 bases short and J 1 base short, with 18 bases between. CDR1 and CDR2 (germline): SEHNR, FQNEAQ (reference sequence). CDR3 bases: TGTGCCAGCCGAGGGATGGGGATAAGGTCCTACGAGCAGTACTTC. This gives the protein CASRGMGIRSYEQYF. The full variable domain, in which reference TRBV7-9 and TRBJ2-7 provide the parts outside the CDR3, is DTGVSQNPRHKITKRGQNVTFRCDPISEHNRLYWYRQTLGQGPEFLTYFQNEAQLEKSRLLSDRFSAERPKGSFSTLEIQRTEQGDSAMYLCASRGMGIRSYEQYFGPGTRLTVT.

The gene calls are TRBV18 and TRBJ1-5; D is possibly TRBD1 (5 bases). Trimming shortened V by 2 bases and J by 6 bases, and 11 bases separated the two germline ends. The CDR3 is made up of 14 amino acids. CDR1 KGHSH and CDR2 LQKENI come from the germline V gene. The CDR3 here is CASSPARGPQPQHF. The CDR3 DNA reads as TGTGCCAGCTCACCAGCTAGGGGCCCTCAGCCCCAGCATTTT. The variable domain in full, completed from reference TRBV18 and TRBJ1-5, reads NAGVMQNPRHLVRRRGQEARLRCSPMKGHSHVYWYRQLPEEGLKFMVYLQKENIIDESGMPKERFSAEFPKEGPSILRIQQVVRGDSAAYFCASSPARGPQPQHFGDGTRLSIL.

The chain employs TRBV28 and TRBJ2-7, with D hard to call. The germline gives CDR1 MDHEN, CDR2 SYDVKM. Trimming took off 3 bases at V and 4 bases at J, with 10 bases between the two ends. The CDR3 extends over 13 amino acids. CDR3 nucleotides: TGTGCCAGCAGTTTGTTTTTCCGGTACGAGCAGTACTTC. Amino acid sequence: CASSLFFRYEQYF. Filled out from reference TRBV28 and TRBJ2-7, the complete variable domain reads DVKVTQSSRYLVKRTGEKVFLECVQDMDHENMFWYRQDPGLGLRLIYFSYDVKMKEKGDIPEGYSVSREKKERFSLILESASTNQTSMYLCASSLFFRYEQYFGPGTRLTVT.

The chain recombines TRBV19 with TRBJ2-7; TRBD1 agrees at 8 bases. The CDR3 covers 15 residues. Germline trimming cut 0 bases from V and 9 bases from J; bases unmatched to any gene: 10. CDR1 is LNHDA, CDR2 SQIVND, per germline (reference sequence). The CDR3 loop is CASSIDATGDTGQYF. CDR3 in DNA: TGTGCCAGTAGTATAGATGCGACAGGGGACACGGGGCAGTACTTC. Complete variable domain (other parts from reference TRBV19 and TRBJ2-7): DGGITQSPKYLFRKEGQNVTLSCEQNLNHDAMYWYRQDPGQGLRLIYYSQIVNDFQKGDIAEGYSVSREKKESFPLTVTSAQKNPTAFYLCASSIDATGDTGQYFGPGTRLTVT.

The V and J genes are TRBV6-1 and TRBJ2-3, with 7 bases matching TRBD1. With 7 bases clipped from V and 2 bases from J, the junction kept 6 bases outside the gene matches. This CDR3 contains 14 residues. CDR1 and CDR2 from the germline V gene are MNHNS and SASEGT. The CDR3 protein is CASTQGQFTDTQYF. The CDR3 bases are TGTGCCAGCACGCAGGGACAGTTCACAGATACGCAGTATTTT.

The chain couples TRBV10-2 to TRBJ2-2; D is possibly TRBD2 (6 bases). Trimming removed 6 bases from V and 1 base from J, with 15 bases in between. The CDR3 length is 16 residues. Germline CDR1 reads WSHSY; CDR2 reads SAAADI. This chain's CDR3 is CASRGSSGGNTGELFF. The CDR3 DNA reads as TGCGCCAGCAGGGGGAGTAGCGGAGGGAACACCGGGGAGCTGTTTTTT.

The chain has TRBV19 and TRBJ2-7; 8 bases are a match to TRBD2. With V trimmed by 5 bases and J by 3 bases, 9 bases remained unmatched. The CDR3 spans 15 residues. CDR1 is LNHDA and CDR2 is SQIVND in the germline V gene (reference sequence). The CDR3 nucleotides are TGTGCCAGTAGTCCTTTAGCGGGAAGTTTCTACGAGCAGTACTTC. This codes for CASSPLAGSFYEQYF.

This chain uses TRBV5-6 with TRBJ2-1; 8 bases line up with TRBD1. From germline, CDR1 is SGHDT and CDR2 YYEEEE. V lost 0 bases to trimming and J lost 0 bases; unmatched junction nucleotides: 2. This CDR3 contains 16 residues. The CDR3 protein is CASSLGTGSSYNEQFF. As DNA, the CDR3 is TGTGCCAGCAGCTTGGGGACAGGGTCCTCCTACAATGAGCAGTTCTTC.

The CDR3 loop reads CASSKGGRSYEQYF. In DNA, the CDR3 is TGTGCCAGTAGTAAGGGGGGACGGAGCTACGAGCAGTACTTC. J is TRBJ2-7 and V is TRBV19, with D possibly being TRBD1 or TRBD2 (6 bases each). The CDR3 has 14 residues. Germline V CDR1 and CDR2: LNHDA, SQIVND (reference sequence). V dropped 4 bases and J dropped 3 bases, with 13 bases sitting between them.

The chain uses TRBV29-1 and TRBJ2-5; 11 positions agree with TRBD2. Germline V gene data show CDR1 as SQVTM and CDR2 as ANQGSEA. The CDR3 extends over 15 amino acids. V shed 6 bases, J shed 5 bases, and the junction held 11 bases outside the gene matches. Here the CDR3 DNA reads TGCAGCGTCGCAAGACTAGCGGGATTGGGGGAGACCCAGTACTTC. Protein sequence: CSVARLAGLGETQYF.

The V call is TRBV28, the J call TRBJ2-1, with no clear D. Germline-derived CDR1 and CDR2 are MDHEN and SYDVKM. The CDR3 has 13 amino acids. V lost 0 bases and J 9 bases, leaving 9 bases between the germline ends. CDR3 region: CASSLWTIGEQFF. CDR3 DNA sequence: TGTGCCAGCAGTTTATGGACGATCGGTGAGCAGTTCTTC.

The chain links TRBV4-1 to TRBJ2-7, with 8 bases matching TRBD2. The CDR3 is 15 residues long. The germline V gene encodes CDR1 MGHRA and CDR2 YSYEKL. J was trimmed by 2 bases and V by 1 base; bases with no gene match: 4. CDR3 loop: CASSQVTSGAYEQYF. CDR3 coding DNA: TGCGCCAGCAGCCAAGTTACTAGCGGTGCCTACGAGCAGTACTTC.

This chain links TRBV19 with TRBJ1-1, with D possibly TRBD1 on 5 matching bases. The germline V gene has CDR1 LNHDA and CDR2 SQIVND (reference sequence). V lost 0 bases to trimming and J lost 2 bases, with 7 bases between them. This CDR3 has 14 residues. The DNA of the CDR3 is TGTGCCAGTAGTATAGAGGGACGTAACACTGAAGCTTTCTTT. Protein: CASSIEGRNTEAFF.

The J gene is TRBJ1-3, the V gene TRBV4-2; D is unclear. The CDR3 is made up of 14 amino acids. Per the germline V gene, CDR1 is LGHNA and CDR2 is YNFKEQ. V gave up 4 bases and J gave up 4 bases, with 11 bases separating them. The CDR3 spells CASSLTLLGNTIYF. CDR3 coding DNA: TGTGCCAGCAGCCTGACTCTGCTAGGAAACACCATATATTTT.

The chain carries TRBV28 and TRBJ2-7; 10 nucleotides match TRBD2. This CDR3 contains 16 residues. V was clipped by 2 bases and J by 5 bases; unmatched bases: 9. Per germline, CDR1 MDHEN and CDR2 SYDVKM. The CDR3 spells CASSLPLAGAAHEQYF. The CDR3 DNA reads TGTGCCAGCAGTTTACCCCTAGCGGGAGCCGCCCACGAGCAGTACTTC.

The chain uses TRBV4-3 and TRBJ2-7; 8 nucleotides match TRBD1. CDR1 is LGHNA, CDR2 YSLEER, per germline. CDR3 length: 15 amino acids. J lost 4 bases, V lost 4 bases, and 9 bases had no gene match. Here the CDR3 reads CASSPTRQGAYEQYF. The CDR3 nucleotides are TGCGCCAGCAGCCCAACGAGGCAGGGGGCTTACGAGCAGTACTTC.

This clone turned up a few times. The chain couples TRBV5-6 to TRBJ1-5, with TRBD1 identical over 9 bases. The CDR3 consists of 16 residues. Germline V lookup: CDR1 SGHDT, CDR2 YYEEEE. Trimming cost V 4 bases and J 6 bases; bases outside gene matches: 11. CDR3 sequence (DNA): TGTGCCAGCAGCCGGAGTACAGGGGGCGGCGGTCAGCCCCAGCATTTT. This encodes CASSRSTGGGGQPQHF.

This clone was observed once. The rearrangement links TRBV2 to TRBJ1-5; a possible D gene is TRBD1 (6 bases). The CDR3 has 13 amino acids. The V end was cut by 7 bases, the J end by 2 bases, with 9 bases between. The germline V gene has CDR1 SNHLY and CDR2 FYNNEI. DNA of the CDR3: TGTGCCAGCAAGGCAGGGGGCAATCAGCCCCAGCATTTT. Amino acid sequence: CASKAGGNQPQHF. Using reference TRBV2 and TRBJ1-5 for the parts outside the CDR3, the full variable domain is EPEVTQTPSHQVTQMGQEVILRCVPISNHLYFYWYRQILGQKVEFLVSFYNNEISEKSEIFDDQFSVERPDGSNFTLKIRSTKLEDSAMYFCASKAGGNQPQHFGDGTRLSIL.

V usage is TRBV19 and J usage is TRBJ2-1; no clear D. The CDR3 is 14 amino acids. V lost 5 bases to trimming and J lost 2 bases, with 10 bases between them. Germline V gene lookup returns CDR1 LNHDA and CDR2 SQIVND (reference sequence). This chain's CDR3 is CASSPAVTYNEQFF. For the CDR3, the DNA is TGTGCCAGTAGTCCGGCAGTTACCTACAATGAGCAGTTCTTC.

This chain uses TRBV29-1 with TRBJ2-7; D possibly corresponds to TRBD2 (5 bases). Per germline, CDR1 SQVTM and CDR2 ANQGSEA. Trimming removed 4 bases from V and 3 bases from J, with 7 bases in between. The CDR3 sequence is 11 residues long. CDR3 protein: CSVADFYEQYF. The CDR3 nucleotides are TGCAGCGTTGCGGACTTCTACGAGCAGTACTTC.

This CDR3 reads CASSLAPLREKLFF. CDR3 coding DNA: TGTGCCAGCAGCTTGGCCCCTCTCCGGGAAAAACTGTTTTTT. The V call is TRBV5-5, the J call TRBJ1-4; D is undetermined. CDR3 length: 14 amino acids. Trimming pared 0 bases from V and 8 bases from J, leaving 11 bases between. Germline V gene sequence: CDR1 SGHKS, CDR2 YYEKEE (reference sequence).

This chain joins TRBV23-1 and TRBJ2-1; 9 bases align to TRBD1. TRBV23-1 is assigned to the ORF class and has an uncertain function. V was pared by 0 bases and J by 6 bases, with 6 bases of the junction left unmatched. The CDR3 loop spans 16 amino acids. In nucleotides, the CDR3 is TGCGCCAGCAGTCAATCGCCCGACAGGGGGGCCAATGAGCAGTTCTTC. This codes for CASSQSPDRGANEQFF.

The V call is TRBV11-2, the J call TRBJ2-1; 9 bases are a match to TRBD2. The CDR3 totals 18 residues. Germline CDR1 and CDR2: SGHAT and FQNNGV. Losses at the gene ends were 5 bases for V and 1 base for J; bases not matched to a gene: 12. As DNA, the CDR3 is TGTGCCAGCAGCCGCTCGGAGGCTAGCGGGACTTCCTACAATGAGCAGTTCTTC. This codes for CASSRSEASGTSYNEQFF.